The subject of this entry is one TCR beta chain. Using immunoSEQ multiplex PCR, the repertoire was profiled, and TCRdb retains in-frame clones only, with some absent. The data show 470,000 or so clones, 70% to 90% seen once. CDR1 and CDR2 from the germline V gene are MDHEN and SYDVKM. The trim removed 3 bases at V and 0 bases at J, leaving 4 bases unmatched. The CDR3 has 17 residues. These data belong to a study of blood T cell repertoires in COVID-19. V usage is TRBV28 and J usage is TRBJ2-2; TRBD1 matches 10 bases. The sequenced material came from PBMCs or T cells enriched from blood (not recorded which). The sequence was obtained from a woman aged 18-29 years with acute COVID-19. As DNA, the CDR3 is TGTGCCAGCAGTTTGATGACAGGGGGCGCGAACACCGGGGAGCTGTTTTTT. This codes for CASSLMTGGANTGELFF.